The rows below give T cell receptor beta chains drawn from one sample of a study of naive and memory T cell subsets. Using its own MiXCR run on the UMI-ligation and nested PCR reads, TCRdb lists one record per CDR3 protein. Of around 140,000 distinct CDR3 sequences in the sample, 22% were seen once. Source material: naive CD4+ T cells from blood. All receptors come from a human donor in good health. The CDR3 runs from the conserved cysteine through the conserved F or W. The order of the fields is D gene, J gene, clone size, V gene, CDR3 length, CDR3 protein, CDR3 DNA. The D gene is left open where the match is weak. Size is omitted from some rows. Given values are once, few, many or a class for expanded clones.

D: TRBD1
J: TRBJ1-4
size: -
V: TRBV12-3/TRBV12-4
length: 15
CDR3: CASRSTGRANEKLFF
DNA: TGTGCCAGCAGATCGACAGGGCGGGCTAATGAAAAACTGTTTTTT

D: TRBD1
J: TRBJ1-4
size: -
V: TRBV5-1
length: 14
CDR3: CASSRDRGPEKLFF
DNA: TGCGCCAGCAGTCGGGACAGGGGGCCTGAAAAACTGTTTTTT

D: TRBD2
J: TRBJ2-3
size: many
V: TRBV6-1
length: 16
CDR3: CASSDGGGHVTDTQYF
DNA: TGTGCCAGCAGTGATGGCGGGGGGCATGTCACAGATACGCAGTATTTT

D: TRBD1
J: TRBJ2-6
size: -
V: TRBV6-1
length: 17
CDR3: CASSQRAGGSGANVLTF
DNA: TGTGCCAGCAGCCAACGCGCAGGGGGCTCTGGGGCCAACGTCCTGACTTTC

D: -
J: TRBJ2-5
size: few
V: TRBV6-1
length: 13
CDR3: CGTGGPNQETQYF
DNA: TGTGGTACTGGAGGGCCGAACCAAGAGACCCAGTACTTC

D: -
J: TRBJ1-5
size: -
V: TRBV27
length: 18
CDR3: CASSFVWDGIGGNQPQHF
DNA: TGTGCCAGCAGTTTTGTTTGGGACGGCATAGGTGGCAATCAGCCCCAGCATTTT

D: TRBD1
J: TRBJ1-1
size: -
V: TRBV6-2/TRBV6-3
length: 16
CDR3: CASSRGVDRLNTEAFF
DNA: TGTGCCAGCAGTAGAGGGGTGGACAGGTTGAACACTGAAGCTTTCTTT

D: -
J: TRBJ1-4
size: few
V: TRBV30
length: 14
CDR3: CAWSVPPLGEKLFF
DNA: TGTGCCTGGAGTGTACCCCCGTTGGGGGAAAAACTGTTTTTT

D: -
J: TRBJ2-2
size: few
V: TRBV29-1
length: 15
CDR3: CSADLTGANTGELFF
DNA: TGCAGCGCCGATCTGACGGGAGCGAACACCGGGGAGCTGTTTTTT

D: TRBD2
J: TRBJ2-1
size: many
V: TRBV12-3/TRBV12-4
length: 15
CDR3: CASSPSGRVYNEQFF
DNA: TGTGCCAGCAGCCCTAGCGGGAGGGTCTACAATGAGCAGTTCTTC

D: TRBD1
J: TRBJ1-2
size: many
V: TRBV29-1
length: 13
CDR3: CSVTTGGYYGYTF
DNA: TGCAGCGTCACGACAGGGGGATACTATGGCTACACCTTC

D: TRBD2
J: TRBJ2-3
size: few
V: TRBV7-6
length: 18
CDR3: CASSGQGSGRSYTDTQYF
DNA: TGTGCCAGCAGCGGTCAGGGTAGCGGGAGGTCCTACACAGATACGCAGTATTTT

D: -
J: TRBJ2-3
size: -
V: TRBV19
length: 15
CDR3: CASSIGLGTTDTQYF
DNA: TGTGCCAGTAGTATAGGTCTAGGAACTACAGATACGCAGTATTTT

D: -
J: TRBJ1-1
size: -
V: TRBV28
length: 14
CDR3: CASGLEVRAFEAFF
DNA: TGTGCCAGCGGTTTAGAGGTCCGGGCATTTGAAGCTTTCTTT

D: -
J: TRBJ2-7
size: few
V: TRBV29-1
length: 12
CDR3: CSVSAFNYEQYF
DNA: TGCAGCGTTTCTGCATTCAACTACGAGCAGTACTTC

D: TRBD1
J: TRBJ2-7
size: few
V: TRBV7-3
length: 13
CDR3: CASSKDRGYEQYF
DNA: TGTGCCAGCAGCAAAGACAGGGGTTACGAGCAGTACTTC

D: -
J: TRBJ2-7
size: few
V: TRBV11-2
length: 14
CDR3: CASSLDRGRGEQYF
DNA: TGTGCCAGCAGCTTAGATCGAGGGAGAGGAGAGCAGTACTTC

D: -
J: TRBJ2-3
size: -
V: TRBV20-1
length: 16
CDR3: CSARDEGRERTDTQYF
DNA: TGCAGTGCTAGAGATGAGGGACGGGAAAGAACAGATACGCAGTATTTT

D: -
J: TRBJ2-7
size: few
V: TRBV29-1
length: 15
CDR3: CSVSPRVGSKDEQYF
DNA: TGCAGCGTTTCCCCCCGTGTTGGGAGTAAAGACGAGCAGTACTTC

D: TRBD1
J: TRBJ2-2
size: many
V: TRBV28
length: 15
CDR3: CASSFVDRATGELFF
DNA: TGTGCCAGCAGTTTCGTCGACAGGGCCACCGGGGAGCTGTTTTTT

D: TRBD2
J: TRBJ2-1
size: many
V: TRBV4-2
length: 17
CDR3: CASSQELAGGPYNEQFF
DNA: TGTGCCAGCAGCCAAGAACTGGCGGGAGGTCCCTACAATGAGCAGTTCTTC

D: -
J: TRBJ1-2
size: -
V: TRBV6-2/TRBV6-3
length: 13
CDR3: CASVNPGNYGYTF
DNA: TGTGCCAGCGTTAACCCCGGGAACTATGGCTACACCTTC

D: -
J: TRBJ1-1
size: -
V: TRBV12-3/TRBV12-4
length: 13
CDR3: CASIKQGNTEAFF
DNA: TGTGCCAGCATCAAGCAGGGGAACACTGAAGCTTTCTTT

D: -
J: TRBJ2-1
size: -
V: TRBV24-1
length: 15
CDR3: CATSDWDLLHNEQFF
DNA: TGTGCCACCAGTGATTGGGACCTACTCCACAATGAGCAGTTCTTC

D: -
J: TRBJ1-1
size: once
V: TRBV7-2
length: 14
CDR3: CASSPDRFNTEAFF
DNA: TGTGCCAGCAGTCCCGACAGGTTCAACACTGAAGCTTTCTTT

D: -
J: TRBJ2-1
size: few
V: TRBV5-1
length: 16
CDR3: CASSLAGQVAVNEQFF
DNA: TGCGCCAGCAGCTTGGCCGGTCAGGTTGCCGTCAATGAGCAGTTCTTC

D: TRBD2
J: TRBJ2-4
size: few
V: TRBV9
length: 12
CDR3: CASSWGGDIQYF
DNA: TGTGCCAGCAGCTGGGGGGGGGACATTCAGTACTTC

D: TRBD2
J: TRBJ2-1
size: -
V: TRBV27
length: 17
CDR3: CASSLSGGLAGVNEQFF
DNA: TGTGCCAGCAGTTTATCAGGTGGACTAGCGGGAGTCAATGAGCAGTTCTTC

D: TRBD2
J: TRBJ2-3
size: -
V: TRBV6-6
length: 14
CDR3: CASSYSPGGLAQYF
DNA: TGTGCCAGCAGTTACTCTCCCGGGGGGTTGGCGCAGTATTTT

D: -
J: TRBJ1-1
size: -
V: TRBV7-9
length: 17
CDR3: CASSFRQWGEGNTEAFF
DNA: TGTGCCAGCAGCTTCCGACAGTGGGGGGAGGGGAACACTGAAGCTTTCTTT

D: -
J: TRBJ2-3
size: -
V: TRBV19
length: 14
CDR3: CASSIDGSGDTQYF
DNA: TGTGCCAGTAGTATCGACGGTTCGGGGGATACGCAGTATTTT

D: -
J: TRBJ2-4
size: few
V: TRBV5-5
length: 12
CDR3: CASSLNSNIQYF
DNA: TGTGCCAGCAGCTTGAACAGCAACATTCAGTACTTC

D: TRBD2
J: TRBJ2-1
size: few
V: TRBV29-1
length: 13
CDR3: CSVTSASYNEQFF
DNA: TGCAGCGTTACTAGCGCCTCCTACAATGAGCAGTTCTTC

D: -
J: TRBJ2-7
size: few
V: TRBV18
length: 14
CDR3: CASSPPSPRYEQYF
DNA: TGTGCCAGCTCACCACCGTCACCTCGCTACGAGCAGTACTTC

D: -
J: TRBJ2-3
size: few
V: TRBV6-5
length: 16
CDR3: CASSYLIYGDTDTQYF
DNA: TGTGCCAGCAGTTACCTGATATACGGCGACACAGATACGCAGTATTTT

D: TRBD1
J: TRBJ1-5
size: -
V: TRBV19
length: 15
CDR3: CASRTTGESNQPQHF
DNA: TGTGCCAGTAGGACTACAGGGGAAAGCAATCAGCCCCAGCATTTT

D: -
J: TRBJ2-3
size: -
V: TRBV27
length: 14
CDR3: CASSRTVFTDTQYF
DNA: TGTGCCAGCAGCCGGACGGTTTTCACAGATACGCAGTATTTT

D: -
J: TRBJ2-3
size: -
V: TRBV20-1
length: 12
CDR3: CSASKDQDTQYF
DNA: TGCAGTGCTTCCAAGGATCAGGATACGCAGTATTTT

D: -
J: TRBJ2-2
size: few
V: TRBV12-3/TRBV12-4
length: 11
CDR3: CASSLSGELFF
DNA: TGTGCCAGCAGTTTATCCGGGGAGCTGTTTTTT

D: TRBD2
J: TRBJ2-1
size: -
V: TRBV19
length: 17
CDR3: CASRAGLAGVQGNEQFF
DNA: TGTGCCAGTAGAGCAGGACTAGCGGGAGTTCAAGGGAATGAGCAGTTCTTC

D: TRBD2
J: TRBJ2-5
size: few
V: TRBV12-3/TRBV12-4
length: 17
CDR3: CASSHPLGLAGAETQYF
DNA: TGTGCCAGCAGTCACCCTCTTGGGCTAGCGGGAGCTGAGACCCAGTACTTC

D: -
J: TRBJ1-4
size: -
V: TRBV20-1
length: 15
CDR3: CSARRQIPTNEKLFF
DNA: TGCAGTGCTAGACGACAGATTCCAACTAATGAAAAACTGTTTTTT

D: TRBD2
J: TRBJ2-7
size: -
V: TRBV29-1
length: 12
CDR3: CSVVSGRYEQYF
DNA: TGCAGCGTTGTGAGCGGGAGGTACGAGCAGTACTTC

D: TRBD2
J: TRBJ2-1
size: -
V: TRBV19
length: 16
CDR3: CASTSSREGRYNEQFF
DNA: TGTGCCAGTACTTCTTCGCGGGAGGGCCGGTACAATGAGCAGTTCTTC

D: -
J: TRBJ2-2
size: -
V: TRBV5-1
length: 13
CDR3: CASSLEGPGELFF
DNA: TGCGCCAGCAGCTTGGAGGGTCCCGGGGAGCTGTTTTTT

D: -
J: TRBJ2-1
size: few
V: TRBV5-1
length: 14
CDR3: CASSLLTSGYEQFF
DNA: TGCGCCAGCAGCTTGCTGACCAGTGGCTATGAGCAGTTCTTC

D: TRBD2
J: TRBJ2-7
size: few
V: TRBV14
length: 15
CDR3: CASSRSGGGQYEQYF
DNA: TGTGCCAGCAGCCGTTCTGGGGGAGGGCAATACGAGCAGTACTTC